The 10 T cell receptor beta chains below all came from one sample that was sequenced in a study of T-cell memory formation after mild COVID-19. TCRdb recomputed calls from the 5' RACE reads with MiXCR, one row per CDR3 protein. The sample carries a few hundred thousand distinct CDR3 sequences, under 20% recorded once. The sequenced sample was PBMCs or a T cell subset sorted from them (not recorded which). All receptors derive from a man between 18 and 35 years old who had mild COVID-19 (a few samples of this study predate the infection). Cell type and time point are not known.

This clonotype was counted between two and nine times. The V gene is TRBV6-5, the J gene TRBJ1-2, with D unclear. Trimming took 2 bases from V and 12 from J, leaving 16 bases between them. The CDR3 has 13 residues. Germline assignment: CDR1 MNHEY and CDR2 SVGAGI. DNA for the CDR3: TGTGCCAGCAGTTACGGGCAGAACGGGATCAACACCTTC. It is translated as CASSYGQNGINTF.

Written as DNA, the CDR3 is TGTGCCAGCAGCTTAGTGACTAGAAGCTCCTACGAGCAGTACTTC. It yields the protein CASSLVTRSSYEQYF. The rearrangement links TRBV7-9 to TRBJ2-7; D perhaps matches TRBD2 (6 bases). In germline, CDR1 is SEHNR, CDR2 FQNEAQ (reference sequence). V was pared by 1 base and J by 0 bases, with 10 bases between. This CDR3 contains 15 residues.

This clonotype was counted a few times. The V call is TRBV10-3, the J call TRBJ2-5; TRBD2 agrees at 10 bases. The ends lost 3 bases at V and 2 bases at J; junction bases unmatched: 6. Per germline, CDR1 ENHRY and CDR2 SYGVKD. The CDR3 sequence is 16 residues long. CDR3 nucleotide sequence: TGTGCCATCAGTGACCCTTTAGCGGGGGGTCAAGAGACCCAGTACTTC. Translating it yields CAISDPLAGGQETQYF.

V and J are TRBV7-9 and TRBJ2-7; D is ambiguous. Germline V gives CDR1 SEHNR, CDR2 FQNEAQ (reference sequence). Trimming removed 0 bases at V and 0 bases at J, with 9 bases between. CDR3 length: 15 amino acids. The CDR3 nucleotides are TGTGCCAGCAGCTTAGCTCTAGGCAGCTCCTACGAGCAGTACGTC. As protein: CASSLALGSSYEQYV.

J is TRBJ2-7 and V is TRBV19, with 8 nucleotides matching TRBD1. The CDR3 is 16 amino acids. Germline V gene data show CDR1 as LNHDA and CDR2 as SQIVND (reference sequence). Trimming took 6 bases from V and 6 from J; bases not matched to a gene: 16. The CDR3 bases are TGTGCCAGTAGCCCAGCCGGGCGGACAGGGTCATTCGAGCAGTACTTC. Amino acids: CASSPAGRTGSFEQYF.

This clonotype was seen at least ten times. The V call is TRBV7-6, the J call TRBJ2-1; 7 bases are a match to TRBD1. CDR3 size: 12 residues. Losses at the gene ends were 4 bases for V and 7 bases for J; bases not matched to a gene: 1. Germline V gene data show CDR1 as SGHVS and CDR2 as FNYEAQ. The chain's CDR3 is CASSSGQNEQFF. As DNA, the CDR3 is TGTGCCAGCAGCTCGGGACAGAATGAGCAGTTCTTC.

This rearrangement joins TRBV30 to TRBJ2-3, with TRBD2 matching over 9 bases. This CDR3 contains 14 residues. V gave up 2 bases and J gave up 3 bases; unmatched junction bases: 3. Germline assignment: CDR1 GTSNPN and CDR2 SVGIG (reference sequence). The CDR3 nucleotides are TGTGCCTGGAGTCCGGGACTAGCAACAGATACGCAGTATTTT. Translating it yields CAWSPGLATDTQYF.

This clonotype has at least ten counts. The genes are TRBV4-3 and TRBJ2-5, with D possibly matching TRBD2 (7 bases). Per the germline V gene, CDR1 is LGHNA and CDR2 is YSLEER. This CDR3 is 17 amino acids long. V was cut by 4 bases and J by 4 bases, with 22 bases left in between. This CDR3 reads CASSLRPGGGGGETQYF. The DNA of the CDR3 is TGCGCCAGCAGCCTAAGGCCTGGGGGGGGCGGAGGAGAGACCCAGTACTTC.

The rearrangement uses TRBV12-3 or TRBV12-4 and TRBJ2-7; D call uncertain. The CDR3 covers 14 residues. V lost 3 bases, J lost 3 bases, and 12 bases lay in between. CDR3 protein: CASSLGGDIYEQYF. In DNA, the CDR3 is TGTGCCAGCAGTTTGGGTGGAGACATCTACGAGCAGTACTTC.

The rearrangement uses TRBV7-2 and TRBJ2-7, with 7 bases that match TRBD1. This CDR3 has 15 residues. Germline CDR1 SGHTA, CDR2 FQGNSA. The junction had 10 bases not matched to a gene; V was cut back by 5 bases and J by 3 bases. The CDR3 DNA sequence: TGTGCCAGCAGCCCCGGCCGGGACAGCATCTACGAGCAGTACTTC. It encodes CASSPGRDSIYEQYF.